One TCR beta chain is described in this entry. The antigen is not known. This sample is drawn from a study of immune heterogeneity within non-small cell lung tumors. Study at large: Tumors were classified as 4 squamous cell carcinomas, more than 9 non-squamous carcinomas and 1 not otherwise specified.

The TCR beta CDR3 region was amplified by multiplex PCR employing 32 V and 13 J primers. Via MiXCR, TCRdb re-called the multiplex PCR reads, giving one row per CDR3 protein. The repertoire includes 1,500 to 2,000 distinct CDR3 sequences, under 55% of them detected once, and 15% sits in the top ten. Template was bulk tumor genomic DNA, approximately 560 ng per sample. Biopsy collection occurred during surgery, with several far-apart biopsies per primary tumor. Their non-small cell lung cancer was newly diagnosed and untreated, and the patients underwent curative surgery. Per germline, CDR1 PRHDT and CDR2 FYEKMQ (reference sequence). V shed 1 base and J shed 5 bases, with 14 bases lying between them. The CDR3 totals 15 residues. Whole-study findings and limits: Largely different high-frequency T-cell receptor beta clonotypes were found between individual patients. Significant yet moderate, the positive correlation between local T-cell clonality and local tumor mutational burden reached an R of approximately 0.32. Recurring identical dominant CDR3 beta clonotypes were observed across tumor sites within a patient, together with site-unique high-frequency clones.

Source material: lung tumor tissue. The V and J genes are TRBV13 and TRBJ1-2; no clear D gene. The clonotype comes from a man in his sixties with non-small cell lung cancer. The CDR3 DNA follows: TGTGCCAGCAGCTTAGTTGGGGAGGGCGGGTATGGCTACACCTTC. Translated: CASSLVGEGGYGYTF.